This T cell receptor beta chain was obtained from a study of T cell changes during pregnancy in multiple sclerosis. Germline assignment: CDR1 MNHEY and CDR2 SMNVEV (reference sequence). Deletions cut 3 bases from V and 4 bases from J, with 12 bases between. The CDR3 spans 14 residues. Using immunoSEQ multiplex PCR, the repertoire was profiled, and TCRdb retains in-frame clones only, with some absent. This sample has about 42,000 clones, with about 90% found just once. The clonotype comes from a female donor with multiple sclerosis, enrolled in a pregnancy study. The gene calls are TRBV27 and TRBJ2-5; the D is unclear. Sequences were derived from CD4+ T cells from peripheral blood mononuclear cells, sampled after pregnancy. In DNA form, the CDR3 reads TGTGCCAGCAGTTTCGGGTCGCTAGGAGAGACCCAGTACTTC. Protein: CASSFGSLGETQYF.